The rows below give T cell receptor beta chains drawn from one sample of a study of shared clonotypes between healthy human individuals. Clones were sequenced by immunoSEQ multiplex PCR, and TCRdb holds only the in-frame ones, with some missing. The sample carries fewer than 1.8 million clones, approximately 98.5% recorded once. Sequences were obtained from naive CD4+ T cells sorted from blood. These receptors were taken from a man between 25 and 39 years old in good health. Each CDR3 is given with its conserved first and last residue. D genes are given only for firm matches. Clone size is given for some rows only: seen once, a few or many times, or a class if the clone is expanded.

DNA | CDR3 | D | V | size | J
TGTGCCAGCAGGGGCAGGACTAGGTCAGATACGCAGTATTTT | CASRGRTRSDTQYF | TRBD2 | TRBV6-5 | NA | TRBJ2-3
TGTGCCAGCAGTGTTCTGGACAGGAAGAACACTGAAGCTTTCTTT | CASSVLDRKNTEAFF | TRBD1 | TRBV6-4 | once | TRBJ1-1
TGTGCCATCAGTGCAGGGGACGAGCAGTACTTC | CAISAGDEQYF | NA | TRBV10-3 | NA | TRBJ2-7
TGTGCCAGCTCACCACTCCCGACAGGGGGTAGCACAGATACGCAGTATTTT | CASSPLPTGGSTDTQYF | TRBD1 | TRBV18 | once | TRBJ2-3
TGTGCCAGCAAAGCGGGAGTATACAATGAGCAGTTCTTC | CASKAGVYNEQFF | TRBD2 | TRBV2 | NA | TRBJ2-1
TGCGCCAGCAGCCAAGCCCTCGTCTTATGGTCCTACGAGCAGTACTTC | CASSQALVLWSYEQYF | NA | TRBV4-1 | NA | TRBJ2-7
TGTGCCAGCAGCTCCCAGACAGGGGGCTTGTACGAGCAGTACTTC | CASSSQTGGLYEQYF | TRBD1 | TRBV7-8 | once | TRBJ2-7
TGTGCCAGCAGCGCCACTACTTACTATGGCTACACCTTC | CASSATTYYGYTF | NA | TRBV14 | NA | TRBJ1-2
TGTGCCAGCAGCTCCGGTGGTGCGAGTCGGAATGAGCAGTTCTTC | CASSSGGASRNEQFF | NA | TRBV7-6 | NA | TRBJ2-1
TGTGCCAGTAGAACTGGGACAGTAAGCAATCAGCCCCAGCATTTT | CASRTGTVSNQPQHF | TRBD1 | TRBV19 | NA | TRBJ1-5
TGTGCCAGCAGCGCCGGCTTAGACACAGATACGCAGTATTTT | CASSAGLDTDTQYF | NA | TRBV9 | NA | TRBJ2-3
TGTGCCAGCAGCAATGCGCTTTTCAATGAGCAGTTCTTC | CASSNALFNEQFF | NA | TRBV9 | NA | TRBJ2-1
TGCAGGTCAGGGCAATACAATGAGCAGTTCTTC | CRSGQYNEQFF | NA | TRBV29-1 | once | TRBJ2-1
TGCGCCAGCAGCCAAACAGGGGTTGGAAACACCATATATTTT | CASSQTGVGNTIYF | TRBD1 | TRBV5-1 | NA | TRBJ1-3
TGTGCCAGCAGCCAGGCCCTCCGCTCCTACGAGCAGTACTTC | CASSQALRSYEQYF | NA | TRBV6-5 | NA | TRBJ2-7